One TCR beta chain is described in this entry. Its specificity is not known. The entry originates in a study of T cell responses to AZD1222 COVID-19 vaccine. Across the study: Second doses were pooled across both intervals (about 4 or about 12 weeks).

Study outcomes and limitations: Donors were mostly white British, more females; clonal diversity possibly underestimated.

Trimming left V 0 bases short and J 1 base short, with 7 bases between. Germline values: CDR1 LGHDT, CDR2 YNNKEL (reference sequence). The CDR3 length is 15 residues. Repertoires were generated with immunoSEQ multiplex PCR, while TCRdb's copy carries only in-frame clones and drops some. Counted here are 84,000 or so clones, roughly nine tenths occurring once; the ten biggest clones make up around 3%. The sequenced sample was peripheral blood, obtained on day 0 of AZD1222 vaccination. The chain joins TRBV3-1 (or the pseudogene TRBV3-2) to TRBJ1-5, with D hard to call. This clonotype originated in an adult in good health. CDR3 nucleotides: TGTGCCAGCAGCCAAGATAGAGCAAGCAATCAGCCCCAGCATTTT. Residues: CASSQDRASNQPQHF.